The clone carrying this TCR beta chain was seen at least ten times. What it recognizes is unknown. This CDR3 comprises 13 residues. V dropped 2 bases and J dropped 7 bases, with 11 bases sitting between them. The germline CDR1 and CDR2 sequences are DFQATT and SNEGSKA (reference sequence). The record originates from a study of identical twins. Regarding the study as a whole: In drawing conclusions, the study used cross-sectional statistical analysis and did not follow the same donors. Fewer insertions were carried by abundant cord blood beta clonotypes, but none was seen in memory repertoires. There is a chance that invariant MAIT and iNKT cells partially muddied zero-insertion analyses. Shared out-of-frame alpha sequences (those common to twins) showed excess low generation probability.

TCRdb itself ran the 5' RACE reads through MiXCR, one entry per CDR3 protein. The table shows some 630,000 distinct CDR3 sequences, with around 7.5% occurring only once. The data also belong to a second study, concerning yellow fever vaccine responses in identical twins.

The clonotype comes from a woman aged 18-29 years in good health. Sample: PBMCs. The chain employs TRBV20-1 and TRBJ2-2; possibly TRBD1 for D (7 bases). CDR3 sequence: CSARLQGGGELFF. The CDR3 bases are TGCAGTGCTAGACTGCAGGGGGGCGGGGAGCTGTTTTTT.